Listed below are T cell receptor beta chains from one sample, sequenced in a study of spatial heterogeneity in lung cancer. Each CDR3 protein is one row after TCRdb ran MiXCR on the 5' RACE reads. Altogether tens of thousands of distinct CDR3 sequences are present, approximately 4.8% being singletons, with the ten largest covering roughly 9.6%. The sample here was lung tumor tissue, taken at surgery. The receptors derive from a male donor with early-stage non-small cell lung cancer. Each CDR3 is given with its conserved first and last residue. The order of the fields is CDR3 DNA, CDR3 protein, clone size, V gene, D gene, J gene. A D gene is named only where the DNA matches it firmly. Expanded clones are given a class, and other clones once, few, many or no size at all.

cdr3_nt: TGTGCCAGCAGCTTGGGGCCCCTTTATTCTGGCGAGCAGTACTTC
cdr3_aa: CASSLGPLYSGEQYF
clone_size: many
v_call: TRBV7-7
d_call: NA
j_call: TRBJ2-7

cdr3_nt: TGTGCCAGCAGCTTTAAAGGACCCCCCGGCGGCACTGAAGCTTTCTTT
cdr3_aa: CASSFKGPPGGTEAFF
clone_size: many
v_call: TRBV11-2
d_call: NA
j_call: TRBJ1-1

cdr3_nt: TGTGCCAGCAGCTTAGCGGGGTCAACTAATGAAAAACTGTTTTTT
cdr3_aa: CASSLAGSTNEKLFF
clone_size: many
v_call: TRBV7-9
d_call: NA
j_call: TRBJ1-4

cdr3_nt: TGCGCCAGCAGTCCCAGGGTAAACGAGCAGTACTTC
cdr3_aa: CASSPRVNEQYF
clone_size: NA
v_call: TRBV23-1
d_call: NA
j_call: TRBJ2-7

cdr3_nt: TGCGCCAGCAGCTTGGCCGGCGGATTTGAGTATGGCTACACCTTC
cdr3_aa: CASSLAGGFEYGYTF
clone_size: many
v_call: TRBV5-1
d_call: NA
j_call: TRBJ1-2

cdr3_nt: TGTGCCAGCAGCTTAACTATGTCTGGAAACACCATATATTTT
cdr3_aa: CASSLTMSGNTIYF
clone_size: many
v_call: TRBV13
d_call: NA
j_call: TRBJ1-3

cdr3_nt: TGCGCCAGCAGCTTGGTCCCTAGCGGGAATAACGCCGGGGAGCTGTTTTTT
cdr3_aa: CASSLVPSGNNAGELFF
clone_size: many
v_call: TRBV5-1
d_call: TRBD2
j_call: TRBJ2-2

cdr3_nt: TGCGCCAGCAGCCAAGTTGGTGTCAGGAACACTGAAGCTTTCTTT
cdr3_aa: CASSQVGVRNTEAFF
clone_size: many
v_call: TRBV4-3
d_call: NA
j_call: TRBJ1-1

cdr3_nt: TGTGCCAGCAGGAACGGACGGAACTATGGCTACACCTTC
cdr3_aa: CASRNGRNYGYTF
clone_size: many
v_call: TRBV6-5
d_call: NA
j_call: TRBJ1-2

cdr3_nt: TGTGCCAGCAGCTTAGAGGGCGGACCCTACAATGAGCAGTTCTTC
cdr3_aa: CASSLEGGPYNEQFF
clone_size: many
v_call: TRBV11-3
d_call: NA
j_call: TRBJ2-1

cdr3_nt: TGTGCCAGCAGCTTACCTACTAGCGGGAGGGCCGGTGAGCAGTTCTTC
cdr3_aa: CASSLPTSGRAGEQFF
clone_size: many
v_call: TRBV7-9
d_call: TRBD2
j_call: TRBJ2-1

cdr3_nt: TGTGCCAGCAGACGACAGAGCACAGATACGCAGTATTTT
cdr3_aa: CASRRQSTDTQYF
clone_size: many
v_call: TRBV27
d_call: NA
j_call: TRBJ2-3

cdr3_nt: TGCAGCGTTGGCCTGGGACAGGGTGGCGACGAGCAGTACTTC
cdr3_aa: CSVGLGQGGDEQYF
clone_size: many
v_call: TRBV29-1
d_call: TRBD1
j_call: TRBJ2-7

cdr3_nt: TGTGCCAGCTACCTAGCGGGAGGAACCGGGGAGCTGTTTTTT
cdr3_aa: CASYLAGGTGELFF
clone_size: many
v_call: TRBV6-2/TRBV6-3
d_call: TRBD2
j_call: TRBJ2-2

cdr3_nt: TGTGCCAGCAGTCAGCGGGGGGGCGGAAACATTCAGTACTTC
cdr3_aa: CASSQRGGGNIQYF
clone_size: many
v_call: TRBV28
d_call: TRBD2
j_call: TRBJ2-4

cdr3_nt: TGTGCCAGCAGCTTAGGGGGGGATGAGCAGTTCTTC
cdr3_aa: CASSLGGDEQFF
clone_size: many
v_call: TRBV11-1
d_call: NA
j_call: TRBJ2-1

cdr3_nt: TGTGCCAGCAGCCTCCTAAGCGACGATGAGCAGTTCTTC
cdr3_aa: CASSLLSDDEQFF
clone_size: many
v_call: TRBV3-1
d_call: NA
j_call: TRBJ2-1

cdr3_nt: TGTGCCAGCAGCCAAAATAGCGGGGTTAAGACGTCCCAGTACTTC
cdr3_aa: CASSQNSGVKTSQYF
clone_size: NA
v_call: TRBV3-1
d_call: TRBD2
j_call: TRBJ2-5

cdr3_nt: TGTGCCAGCGAAAGCCGATCGGACAGGGTGAAGACCCAGTACTTC
cdr3_aa: CASESRSDRVKTQYF
clone_size: many
v_call: TRBV27
d_call: TRBD1
j_call: TRBJ2-5

cdr3_nt: TGCGCCAGCAGCTTGGCAGGGGGCGGTCATAATTCACCCCTCCACTTT
cdr3_aa: CASSLAGGGHNSPLHF
clone_size: many
v_call: TRBV5-1
d_call: TRBD1
j_call: TRBJ1-6

cdr3_nt: TGTGCCAGCAGTTTAGCGGGGGGGCCAGATACGCAGTATTTT
cdr3_aa: CASSLAGGPDTQYF
clone_size: many
v_call: TRBV27
d_call: TRBD2
j_call: TRBJ2-3

cdr3_nt: TGTGCCAGTAGTACCGGACAGGGGGCTTCCTACGAGCAGTACTTC
cdr3_aa: CASSTGQGASYEQYF
clone_size: NA
v_call: TRBV19
d_call: TRBD1
j_call: TRBJ2-7

cdr3_nt: TGTGCCAGCAGTTTACTAGCGGGAGGTGCCAATGAGCAGTTCTTC
cdr3_aa: CASSLLAGGANEQFF
clone_size: few
v_call: TRBV12-3/TRBV12-4
d_call: TRBD2
j_call: TRBJ2-1

cdr3_nt: TGTGCCAGCGGACGGACAGTGAGCAATCAGCCCCAGCATTTT
cdr3_aa: CASGRTVSNQPQHF
clone_size: many
v_call: TRBV28
d_call: NA
j_call: TRBJ1-5

cdr3_nt: TGTGCCGGCTACACCGGGGAGCTGTTTTTT
cdr3_aa: CAGYTGELFF
clone_size: many
v_call: TRBV2
d_call: NA
j_call: TRBJ2-2

cdr3_nt: TGTGCCAGCAGTTTCTCGGGAGGGCTTAATTCACCCCTCCACTTT
cdr3_aa: CASSFSGGLNSPLHF
clone_size: many
v_call: TRBV6-5
d_call: NA
j_call: TRBJ1-6

cdr3_nt: TGTGCCAGCAGTTTATCGGTAGGGGGGACTTGGTCACCCCTCCACTTT
cdr3_aa: CASSLSVGGTWSPLHF
clone_size: many
v_call: TRBV27
d_call: NA
j_call: TRBJ1-6

cdr3_nt: TGTGCCAGCAGCGTTAGGAGCACTGAAGACATCTTT
cdr3_aa: CASSVRSTEDIF
clone_size: many
v_call: TRBV2
d_call: NA
j_call: TRBJ1-1

cdr3_nt: TGTGCCAGCAGTCGGACTAGCGGGTCCTCCTACGAGCAGTACTTC
cdr3_aa: CASSRTSGSSYEQYF
clone_size: many
v_call: TRBV6-2/TRBV6-3
d_call: TRBD2
j_call: TRBJ2-7

cdr3_nt: TGTGCCAGCAGTTACAGTAGCGGGACAGGGGGGCACGAGCAGTACTTC
cdr3_aa: CASSYSSGTGGHEQYF
clone_size: few
v_call: TRBV6-5
d_call: TRBD1
j_call: TRBJ2-7

cdr3_nt: TGCGCCAGCAGCTCCCAGGGCTCGAGGACTGAAGCTTTCTTT
cdr3_aa: CASSSQGSRTEAFF
clone_size: many
v_call: TRBV5-1
d_call: NA
j_call: TRBJ1-1

cdr3_nt: TGTGCCAGCAGTTACGGGACTAGCGGCACAGATACGCAGTATTTT
cdr3_aa: CASSYGTSGTDTQYF
clone_size: many
v_call: TRBV6-5
d_call: TRBD2
j_call: TRBJ2-3

cdr3_nt: TGCGCCAGCAGCCAAGAGCGGGAGTGGTGGAATGAGCAGTTCTTC
cdr3_aa: CASSQEREWWNEQFF
clone_size: many
v_call: TRBV4-3
d_call: TRBD2
j_call: TRBJ2-1

cdr3_nt: TGTGCCAGCAGCCCCGCCGGGACACCATACAATGAGCAGTTCTTC
cdr3_aa: CASSPAGTPYNEQFF
clone_size: medium-sized
v_call: TRBV5-6
d_call: NA
j_call: TRBJ2-1

cdr3_nt: TGTGCCAGCTCCTTTCAGGGGGCTAATTCACCCCTCCACTTT
cdr3_aa: CASSFQGANSPLHF
clone_size: many
v_call: TRBV27
d_call: TRBD1
j_call: TRBJ1-6

cdr3_nt: TGTGCCAGCAATTTTGGCAATCAGCCCCAGCATTTT
cdr3_aa: CASNFGNQPQHF
clone_size: many
v_call: TRBV28
d_call: NA
j_call: TRBJ1-5

cdr3_nt: TGCAGTGCCATCCGGGACAATTTAGGAAAACTGTTTTTT
cdr3_aa: CSAIRDNLGKLFF
clone_size: many
v_call: TRBV20-1
d_call: NA
j_call: TRBJ1-4

cdr3_nt: TGTGCCAGCAGCTTCAATCCGACTAGCGGCCAAGAGACCCAGTACTTC
cdr3_aa: CASSFNPTSGQETQYF
clone_size: many
v_call: TRBV5-4
d_call: TRBD2
j_call: TRBJ2-5

cdr3_nt: TGTGCCTCGCGGGGTACGGGTGTAGATACGCAGTATTTT
cdr3_aa: CASRGTGVDTQYF
clone_size: many
v_call: TRBV12-3/TRBV12-4
d_call: NA
j_call: TRBJ2-3

cdr3_nt: TGTGCCAGCAGGATCGCGACAGGACGGAACACTGAAGCTTTCTTT
cdr3_aa: CASRIATGRNTEAFF
clone_size: many
v_call: TRBV12-3/TRBV12-4
d_call: NA
j_call: TRBJ1-1

cdr3_nt: TGTGCCAGCACCCAGAGAGGGCTTCTAGGCGGGGAGCTGTTTTTT
cdr3_aa: CASTQRGLLGGELFF
clone_size: many
v_call: TRBV6-2/TRBV6-3
d_call: NA
j_call: TRBJ2-2

cdr3_nt: TGTGCCAGCAGCTTACCGAATCAGCCCCAGCATTTT
cdr3_aa: CASSLPNQPQHF
clone_size: many
v_call: TRBV7-8
d_call: NA
j_call: TRBJ1-5

cdr3_nt: TGTGCCAGCAGCTTAGGGGCTAGCGGGAGTCGCACAGATACGCAGTATTTT
cdr3_aa: CASSLGASGSRTDTQYF
clone_size: medium-sized
v_call: TRBV7-9
d_call: TRBD2
j_call: TRBJ2-3

cdr3_nt: TGTGCCAGCAGCTCCGAGGGGGGGGCTGAGCAGTTCTTC
cdr3_aa: CASSSEGGAEQFF
clone_size: NA
v_call: TRBV12-3/TRBV12-4
d_call: NA
j_call: TRBJ2-1

cdr3_nt: TGTGCCAGCAGCCAGCCTCCGGGGGCCGAGCTGTTTTTT
cdr3_aa: CASSQPPGAELFF
clone_size: few
v_call: TRBV7-9
d_call: NA
j_call: TRBJ2-2